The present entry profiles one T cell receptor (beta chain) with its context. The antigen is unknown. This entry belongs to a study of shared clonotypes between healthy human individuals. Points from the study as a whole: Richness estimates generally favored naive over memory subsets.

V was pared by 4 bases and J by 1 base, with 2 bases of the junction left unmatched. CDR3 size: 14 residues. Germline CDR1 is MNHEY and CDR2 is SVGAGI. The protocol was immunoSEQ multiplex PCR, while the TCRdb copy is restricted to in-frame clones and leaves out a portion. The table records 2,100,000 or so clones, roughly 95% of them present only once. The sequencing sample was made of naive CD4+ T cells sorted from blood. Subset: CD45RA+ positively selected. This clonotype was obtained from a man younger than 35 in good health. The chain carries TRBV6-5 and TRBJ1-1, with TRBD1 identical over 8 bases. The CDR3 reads CASSWGTGNTEAFF. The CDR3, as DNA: TGTGCCAGCAGTTGGGGGACAGGGAACACTGAAGCTTTCTTT.